This T cell receptor beta chain was observed in a study of T cells after yellow fever vaccination. The table lists this clonotype with many counts. The antigen is unknown. Researchers made TCR cDNA using 5'RACE template switching, and this step added a universal primer site and UMIs. From the 5' RACE reads, TCRdb called clonotypes with MiXCR, one entry per CDR3 protein. The data contain some 110,000 distinct CDR3 sequences, 5.5% to 8% of them singletons. Germline V lookup: CDR1 SGHTA, CDR2 FQGNSA. The CDR3 has 14 residues. Between the trimmed V and J ends, which lost 2 bases and 6 bases, there was a span of 13 bases. Whole-study findings and limits: Across the CD4 and CD8 compartments, a small share of clonotypes was present in both. The booster response re-showed most primary clones: approximately 95% CD4, around 90% CD8. One caveat is that FACS-sorted repertoires could contain abundant clonotypes contaminating from the bulk population.

The sequenced sample was CD4+ T cells sorted from PBMCs, obtained approximately 40 days after the first yellow fever vaccination. This receptor was obtained from a man between 18 and 35 years old who received the YFV17D yellow fever vaccine. The gene calls are TRBV7-2 and TRBJ1-1, with D uncertain. CDR3 nucleotides: TGTGCCAGCAGCTTATTAATCCGAGCAGCTGAAGCTTTCTTT. Protein: CASSLLIRAAEAFF.